These T cell receptor beta chains were read from a single sample in a study of blood T cell repertoires in COVID-19. The protocol was immunoSEQ multiplex PCR, while the TCRdb copy is restricted to in-frame clones and leaves out a portion. The sample holds about 95,000 clones, 75% to 90% seen once. Sequencing used peripheral blood. Receptors originate from a man aged 60 to 75 with COVID-19, enrolled during active disease. Both conserved end residues are part of each CDR3. D genes are given only for firm matches. Size is stated for part of the rows, as once, few or many counts, or as a class when the clone is expanded.

v_call: TRBV7-9; j_call: TRBJ2-7; d_call: NA; clone_size: NA; cdr3_nt: TGTGCCAGCAGCCCAGGTTCTTCTGGGCGCGAGCAGTACTTC; cdr3_aa: CASSPGSSGREQYF
v_call: TRBV5-4; j_call: TRBJ2-5; d_call: TRBD2; clone_size: once; cdr3_nt: TGTGCCAGCAGCCGGACTAGCGGGAGCCAAGAGACCCAGTACTTC; cdr3_aa: CASSRTSGSQETQYF
v_call: TRBV4-3; j_call: TRBJ2-7; d_call: NA; clone_size: NA; cdr3_nt: TGCGCCAGCAGCCGACTAATCAGGGGCGAGCAGTACTTC; cdr3_aa: CASSRLIRGEQYF
v_call: TRBV2; j_call: TRBJ1-1; d_call: NA; clone_size: NA; cdr3_nt: TGTGCCAGCAGTGGGACTAGTCCAGGGGACACTGAAGCTTTCTTT; cdr3_aa: CASSGTSPGDTEAFF
v_call: TRBV24-1; j_call: TRBJ2-2; d_call: NA; clone_size: NA; cdr3_nt: TGTGCCACCAGTGGGCACACCGGGGAGCTGTTTTTT; cdr3_aa: CATSGHTGELFF
v_call: TRBV30; j_call: TRBJ1-6; d_call: TRBD1; clone_size: NA; cdr3_nt: TGTGCCTGGGGACAGGCCTCACGGTCCTATAATTCACCCCTCCACTTT; cdr3_aa: CAWGQASRSYNSPLHF
v_call: TRBV6-5; j_call: TRBJ1-4; d_call: TRBD1; clone_size: NA; cdr3_nt: TGTGCCAGCAGTTTCACGGGACAGGGAGAAAAACTGTTTTTT; cdr3_aa: CASSFTGQGEKLFF
v_call: TRBV19; j_call: TRBJ2-1; d_call: TRBD2; clone_size: NA; cdr3_nt: TGTGCCAGCAACCTAGGGAGGGATGAGCAGTTCTTC; cdr3_aa: CASNLGRDEQFF
v_call: TRBV27; j_call: TRBJ2-1; d_call: TRBD2; clone_size: NA; cdr3_nt: TGTGCCAGCAGGCCAGCGGGAGTCTACAATGAGCAGTTCTTC; cdr3_aa: CASRPAGVYNEQFF
v_call: TRBV5-4; j_call: TRBJ2-5; d_call: NA; clone_size: NA; cdr3_nt: TGTGCCAGCAGCTTGCGGAGCGGTCAAGAGACCCAGTACTTC; cdr3_aa: CASSLRSGQETQYF
v_call: TRBV6-1; j_call: TRBJ1-2; d_call: NA; clone_size: NA; cdr3_nt: TGTGCCAGCAGTGAAATCGACTATGGCTACACCTTC; cdr3_aa: CASSEIDYGYTF
v_call: TRBV9; j_call: TRBJ1-3; d_call: TRBD1; clone_size: NA; cdr3_nt: TGTGCCAGCAGTTCCCCGGGACAGAGGGACTCTGGAAACACCATATATTTT; cdr3_aa: CASSSPGQRDSGNTIYF
v_call: TRBV15; j_call: TRBJ2-5; d_call: NA; clone_size: NA; cdr3_nt: TGTGCCACCAGCAGAGAGAACCTAGACCAAGAGACCCAGTACTTC; cdr3_aa: CATSRENLDQETQYF
v_call: TRBV18; j_call: TRBJ1-1; d_call: NA; clone_size: NA; cdr3_nt: TGTGCCAGCACCCCAGCGGAACCGGGTTGGACTGAAGCTTTCTTT; cdr3_aa: CASTPAEPGWTEAFF
v_call: TRBV4-2; j_call: TRBJ2-1; d_call: NA; clone_size: NA; cdr3_nt: TGTGCCAGCAGCCAAGTTCGGAGCGTTCAGCAGTTCTTC; cdr3_aa: CASSQVRSVQQFF
v_call: TRBV27; j_call: TRBJ1-1; d_call: TRBD1; clone_size: NA; cdr3_nt: TGTGCCAGCAGTCCTACAGGGGGGGGAGCTTTCTTT; cdr3_aa: CASSPTGGGAFF
v_call: TRBV11-1; j_call: TRBJ1-1; d_call: NA; clone_size: NA; cdr3_nt: TGTGCCAGCAGCTTAGACGCAGGGGACCTCACTGAAGCTTTCTTT; cdr3_aa: CASSLDAGDLTEAFF
v_call: TRBV7-9; j_call: TRBJ2-7; d_call: NA; clone_size: once; cdr3_nt: TGTGCCAGCAGCTTAGCGTGGCAGGGATACGACGAGCAGTACTTC; cdr3_aa: CASSLAWQGYDEQYF
v_call: TRBV24-1; j_call: TRBJ2-3; d_call: TRBD1; clone_size: NA; cdr3_nt: TGTGCCACCAGTGATTTCCCTGGACAGGCCAGGAATACGCAGTATTTT; cdr3_aa: CATSDFPGQARNTQYF
v_call: TRBV2; j_call: TRBJ2-2; d_call: NA; clone_size: NA; cdr3_nt: TGTGCCAGCAGTGTATCTCTAGCGTCCACCGGGGAGCTGTTTTTT; cdr3_aa: CASSVSLASTGELFF
v_call: TRBV30; j_call: TRBJ2-1; d_call: TRBD2; clone_size: NA; cdr3_nt: TGTGCCTGGACTGAGACTAGCGGATACAATGAGCAGTTCTTC; cdr3_aa: CAWTETSGYNEQFF
v_call: TRBV18; j_call: TRBJ1-2; d_call: NA; clone_size: once; cdr3_nt: TGTGCCAGCTCACCGGGCGGGTCCTATGGCTACACCTTC; cdr3_aa: CASSPGGSYGYTF
v_call: TRBV6-5; j_call: TRBJ2-7; d_call: NA; clone_size: NA; cdr3_nt: TGTGCCAGCGCCACCCTCGGGACCTACGAGCAGTACTTC; cdr3_aa: CASATLGTYEQYF
v_call: TRBV7-2; j_call: TRBJ1-5; d_call: NA; clone_size: NA; cdr3_nt: TGTGCCAGCAGCTTATATTATAGCAATCAGCCCCAGCATTTT; cdr3_aa: CASSLYYSNQPQHF
v_call: TRBV4-1; j_call: TRBJ2-2; d_call: TRBD2; clone_size: NA; cdr3_nt: TGCGCCAGCAGCCAGCGAGCGAGCGGGAGGGTCTTCGGGGAGCTGTTTTTT; cdr3_aa: CASSQRASGRVFGELFF
v_call: TRBV30; j_call: TRBJ1-3; d_call: NA; clone_size: NA; cdr3_nt: TGTGCCCTGGGGAGGTTGAACTCTGGAAACACCATATATTTT; cdr3_aa: CALGRLNSGNTIYF
v_call: TRBV9; j_call: TRBJ1-6; d_call: TRBD1; clone_size: NA; cdr3_nt: TGTGCCAGCAGCCCTGGACAGGGGATTTCGAATAATTCACCCCTCCACTTT; cdr3_aa: CASSPGQGISNNSPLHF
v_call: TRBV7-2; j_call: TRBJ2-7; d_call: TRBD2; clone_size: NA; cdr3_nt: TGTGCCAGCAGCCGTCCGGCGGGGGGGATCTACGAGCAGTACTTC; cdr3_aa: CASSRPAGGIYEQYF
v_call: TRBV30; j_call: TRBJ2-1; d_call: TRBD2; clone_size: NA; cdr3_nt: TGTGCCTGGAGTAAATACGGATTAGCGGGAGTGGGGAATGAGCAGTTCTTC; cdr3_aa: CAWSKYGLAGVGNEQFF
v_call: TRBV19; j_call: TRBJ1-6; d_call: NA; clone_size: once; cdr3_nt: TGTGCCAGTAGTATAGACGGTTCGAATTCACCCCTCCACTTT; cdr3_aa: CASSIDGSNSPLHF
v_call: TRBV18; j_call: TRBJ1-2; d_call: TRBD1; clone_size: NA; cdr3_nt: TGTGCCAGCTCACCAGGGACAGGGGGCGCCCCGGAAGGCTACACCTTC; cdr3_aa: CASSPGTGGAPEGYTF